The 27 T cell receptor beta chains below all came from one sample that was sequenced in a study of response to subunit inactivated influenza vaccine. MiXCR, run by TCRdb on the RT-PCR reads, gives a single entry per CDR3 protein. Altogether under 750,000 distinct CDR3 sequences are present, 10% to 15% being singletons, with the ten largest covering about 9.4%. The sample in question was PBMCs from blood, obtained on the day of vaccination. These receptors were collected from a middle-aged man who received an inactivated influenza vaccine.

The sample holds one count of this clonotype. Germline and junction disagree at one end, which may indicate a read error. The V gene is TRBV20-1, the J gene TRBJ2-5; no clear D gene. This CDR3 comprises 12 residues. The germline CDR1 and CDR2 sequences are DFQATT and SNEGSKA (reference sequence). The CDR3 coding sequence is TGCAGTTTAGCACTCCCCCAAGATACCCAGTACTTC. It is translated as CSLALPQDTQYF.

This clonotype came up once. The CDR3 region is CASRFDRSSSYEQYF. The CDR3 coding sequence is TGTGCCAGCAGATTCGACAGGTCAAGCTCCTACGAGCAGTACTTC. V is TRBV5-5 and J is TRBJ2-7; the D gene is possibly TRBD1 (6 bases). The CDR3 length is 15 residues. Germline CDR1 is SGHKS and CDR2 is YYEKEE (reference sequence). The germline V and J ends were trimmed by 5 bases and 0 bases, with 15 bases remaining between them. The variable domain in full, with the rest retrieved from reference TRBV5-5 and TRBJ2-7, is DAGVTQSPTHLIKTRGQQVTLRCSPISGHKSVSWYQQVLGQGPQFIFQYYEKEERGRGNFPDRFSARQFPNYSSELNVNALLLGDSALYLCASRFDRSSSYEQYFGPGTRLTVT.

This clonotype was picked up one time. This chain links TRBV7-2 with TRBJ1-5; a possible D gene is TRBD1 (5 bases). CDR1 is SGHTA and CDR2 is FQGNSA in the germline V gene. The V gene lost 8 bases and the J gene lost 0 bases, with 20 bases spanning the gap. This CDR3 has 17 residues. The CDR3 nucleotides read TGTGCCAGCTCCCCCGGACCGGGGGGGGTTAGCAATCAGCCCCAGCATTTT. Encoded protein: CASSPGPGGVSNQPQHF.

This clonotype was found a few times. This chain joins TRBV27 and TRBJ2-7, with D perhaps matching TRBD2 (7 bases). V lost 2 bases to trimming and J lost 0 bases, with 23 bases between them. In germline, CDR1 is MNHEY, CDR2 SMNVEV (reference sequence). The CDR3 is 19 residues long. The CDR3 nucleotides read TGTGCCAGCAGTTTACGATCTTCCCCGGGGGGCGGAAGCTCCTACGAGCAGTACTTC. Its translation: CASSLRSSPGGGSSYEQYF.

The chain employs TRBV6-2 or TRBV6-3 and TRBJ2-5; D is possibly TRBD2 (6 bases). The CDR3 spans 14 residues. From germline, CDR1 is MNHEY and CDR2 SVGEGT. Trimming shortened V by 6 bases and J by 7 bases, and 18 bases separated the two germline ends. Written as DNA, the CDR3 is TGTGCCAGCAGGGAACCCGGGACTGTTGTGACCCAGTACTTC. It translates to CASREPGTVVTQYF.

This clonotype showed up just a few times. This chain links TRBV5-1 with TRBJ1-6; D is unclear. This CDR3 is built from 14 residues. V was clipped by 3 bases and J by 9 bases, with 13 bases between them. Germline CDR1 and CDR2: SGHRS and YFSETQ. CDR3 bases: TGCGCCAGCAGCTCCGGGAAAGGCGGTTCACCCCTCCACTTT. Amino acids: CASSSGKGGSPLHF. The variable domain in full, completed from reference TRBV5-1 and TRBJ1-6, reads KAGVTQTPRYLIKTRGQQVTLSCSPISGHRSVSWYQQTPGQGLQFLFEYFSETQRNKGNFPGRFSGRQFSNSRSEMNVSTLELGDSALYLCASSSGKGGSPLHFGNGTRLTVT.

This clonotype showed up just a few times. This chain connects TRBV9 to TRBJ2-2; D is unclear. Trimming took off 0 bases at V and 0 bases at J, with 3 bases between the two ends. The CDR3 is made up of 14 amino acids. The V gene's germline CDR1 is SGDLS and CDR2 YYNGEE. This CDR3 reads CASSVDPNTGELFF. The DNA of the CDR3 is TGTGCCAGCAGCGTAGACCCGAACACCGGGGAGCTGTTTTTT. The full variable domain, its missing parts supplied by reference TRBV9 and TRBJ2-2, is DSGVTQTPKHLITATGQRVTLRCSPRSGDLSVYWYQQSLDQGLQFLIQYYNGEERAKGNILERFSAQQFPDLHSELNLSSLELGDSALYFCASSVDPNTGELFFGEGSRLTVL.

Here the CDR3 DNA reads TGTGCCAGCAGCTTAAGGGCTAGCGGGAGGGATGAGCAGTTCTTC. Translated: CASSLRASGRDEQFF. This sequence joins TRBV7-3 and TRBJ2-1; 12 nucleotides match TRBD2. The CDR3 covers 15 residues. V gave up 1 base and J gave up 8 bases; unmatched junction bases: 3. Per germline, CDR1 SGHTA and CDR2 FQGTGA.

The table lists this clonotype with a few counts. The J gene is TRBJ2-7, the V gene TRBV7-3, with D possibly TRBD2 on 5 matching bases. The CDR3 covers 15 residues. V gave up 2 bases and J gave up 2 bases, with 13 bases separating them. Germline V gene lookup returns CDR1 SGHTA and CDR2 FQGTGA. The CDR3 DNA is TGTGCCAGCAGCTTAGGTCCAGCGGAGACCTACGAGCAGTACTTC. Amino acid sequence: CASSLGPAETYEQYF.

The table lists this clonotype with a few counts. This chain links TRBV19 with TRBJ2-7; 9 nucleotides align to TRBD1. The J segment lost 0 bases and the V segment lost 5 bases, leaving 8 bases of the junction unmatched. Looked up from germline, CDR1 is LNHDA and CDR2 is SQIVND (reference sequence). This CDR3 comprises 16 residues. CDR3: CASSLRTGGDSYEQYF. Written as DNA, the CDR3 is TGTGCCAGTAGTTTACGCACAGGGGGCGACTCCTACGAGCAGTACTTC.

In this sample, this clonotype turned up a few times. This chain uses TRBV24-1 with TRBJ2-5; D might be TRBD1 (6 bases). V was pared by 5 bases and J by 4 bases, with 16 bases between. The germline V gene encodes CDR1 KGHDR and CDR2 SFDVKD. The CDR3 sequence is 15 residues long. As DNA, the CDR3 is TGTGCCACCAGTGTCCTGGGGGCAGGGGTAGAGACCCAGTACTTC. Translated: CATSVLGAGVETQYF.

This clonotype was seen only a few times. The chain has TRBV12-3 or TRBV12-4 and TRBJ1-4, with 7 nucleotides matching TRBD1. The CDR3 consists of 16 residues. The V and J ends lost 5 bases and 3 bases, in that order; junction bases with no gene match: 9. CDR3 DNA: TGTGCCAGCAGTGGAGGGGAGGGGGCTCCTAATGAAAAACTGTTTTTT. Translating gives CASSGGEGAPNEKLFF.

This clonotype was seen many times. Here the CDR3 DNA reads TGTGCCAGCAGCTGGGTGATGGAGACCCAGTACTTC. Translating gives CASSWVMETQYF. V gene TRBV7-9 combines with J gene TRBJ2-5; D not certain. Trimming stripped 4 bases from V and 5 bases from J, with 8 bases between. Looked up from germline, CDR1 is SEHNR and CDR2 is FQNEAQ (reference sequence). The CDR3 has 12 residues.

This clonotype was detected a few times. J is TRBJ2-2 and V is TRBV20-1; D possibly corresponds to TRBD1 (5 bases). The V gene lost 0 bases and the J gene lost 6 bases, with 8 bases spanning the gap. Looked up from germline, CDR1 is DFQATT and CDR2 is SNEGSKA (reference sequence). CDR3 length: 13 amino acids. Here the CDR3 DNA reads TGCAGTGCTAGAGACAGGGTTCCCGGGGAGCTGTTTTTT. It encodes CSARDRVPGELFF.

This clonotype has more than one count but fewer than ten. The chain links TRBV7-2 to TRBJ2-7; weak D call: TRBD2 (5 bases). Deletions cut 1 base from V and 7 bases from J, with 11 bases between. From germline, CDR1 is SGHTA and CDR2 FQGNSA. The CDR3 has 13 amino acids. CDR3 DNA: TGTGCCAGCAGCTTAGGAGGGTTCGGGGAGCAGTACTTC. Its protein product is CASSLGGFGEQYF.

This clonotype was seen a few times. The rearrangement uses TRBV7-9 and TRBJ2-1; the match to TRBD2 covers 11 bases. The J segment lost 6 bases and the V segment lost 1 base, leaving 2 bases of the junction unmatched. Germline V CDR1 and CDR2: SEHNR, FQNEAQ (reference sequence). The CDR3 spans 15 residues. The CDR3 DNA follows: TGTGCCAGCAGCTTAGGACTAGCGGGGCCCAATGAGCAGTTCTTC. Translated: CASSLGLAGPNEQFF.

This clonotype was seen at least ten times. The chain has TRBV11-1 and TRBJ2-7, with 11 bases fitting TRBD2. CDR3 length: 15 amino acids. The germline CDR1 and CDR2 sequences are SGHAT and FQDESV (reference sequence). Trimming removed 5 bases from V and 0 bases from J; junction bases left unmatched: 3. The DNA for the CDR3 is TGTGCCAGCAGCCGGACTAGCGGGCTCTCCTACGAGCAGTACTTC. It is translated as CASSRTSGLSYEQYF. The variable domain in full, with the rest retrieved from reference TRBV11-1 and TRBJ2-7, is EAEVAQSPRYKITEKSQAVAFWCDPISGHATLYWYRQILGQGPELLVQFQDESVVDDSQLPKDRFSAERLKGVDSTLKIQPAELGDSAMYLCASSRTSGLSYEQYFGPGTRLTVT.

The chain joins TRBV5-1 to TRBJ2-3; D unresolved. CDR1 is SGHRS and CDR2 is YFSETQ in the germline V gene. This CDR3 spans 14 amino acids. The V and J ends lost 0 bases and 2 bases respectively, with 7 bases between them. CDR3 sequence (DNA): TGCGCCAGCAGCTTGGGGTCACTCACAGATACGCAGTATTTT. Its translation is CASSLGSLTDTQYF.

DNA for the CDR3: TGCAGTGCTAGAGGGACTAGCGGCTACAATGAGCAGTTCTTC. Its protein product is CSARGTSGYNEQFF. J is TRBJ2-1 and V is TRBV20-1, with 10 bases aligning to TRBD2. The CDR3 runs to 14 residues. CDR1 and CDR2 (germline): DFQATT, SNEGSKA (reference sequence). Trimming removed 1 base from V and 3 bases from J; junction bases left unmatched: 0.

The chain combines TRBV9 with TRBJ2-1, with 7 bases that match TRBD2. CDR1 and CDR2 (germline): SGDLS, YYNGEE. The length of the CDR3 is 14 residues. With 3 bases clipped from V and 8 bases from J, the junction kept 8 bases outside the gene matches. The CDR3 loop reads CASSAWGGIDEQFF. CDR3 DNA: TGTGCCAGCAGCGCGTGGGGGGGGATCGATGAGCAGTTCTTC. Together with reference TRBV9 and TRBJ2-1, the CDR3 gives the full variable domain: DSGVTQTPKHLITATGQRVTLRCSPRSGDLSVYWYQQSLDQGLQFLIQYYNGEERAKGNILERFSAQQFPDLHSELNLSSLELGDSALYFCASSAWGGIDEQFFGPGTRLTVL.

This chain links TRBV7-2 with TRBJ2-7; a weak D match, TRBD2 (6 bases). Germline CDR1 is SGHTA and CDR2 is FQGNSA. This CDR3 has 15 residues. The germline V and J ends were trimmed by 0 bases and 3 bases, with 12 bases remaining between them. The CDR3 bases are TGTGCCAGCAGCTTAGCGTTGGAGGGGATCTACGAGCAGTACTTC. Translation gives CASSLALEGIYEQYF.

The table lists this clonotype with a few counts. The chain employs TRBV12-3 or TRBV12-4 and TRBJ2-5; 8 bases line up with TRBD2. The V and J ends lost 5 bases and 4 bases, in that order; junction bases with no gene match: 9. This CDR3 region has 15 residues. The CDR3 loop reads CASSQPGLGGETQYF. Written as DNA, the CDR3 is TGTGCCAGCAGTCAGCCGGGACTAGGCGGAGAGACCCAGTACTTC.

This clonotype was seen a few times. The genes are TRBV20-1 and TRBJ2-5, with no clear D. CDR3 length: 13 residues. From germline, CDR1 is DFQATT and CDR2 SNEGSKA (reference sequence). V was trimmed by 6 bases and J by 5 bases, leaving 16 bases between them. This CDR3 reads CSAIGPYGETQYF. The CDR3 nucleotides read TGCAGTGCGATAGGACCCTATGGGGAGACCCAGTACTTC.

The sample holds a few counts of this clonotype. J is TRBJ2-5 and V is TRBV10-3; 10 bases are a match to TRBD1. With 11 bases clipped from V and 5 bases from J, the junction kept 14 bases outside the gene matches. The CDR3 consists of 15 residues. Germline V gene data show CDR1 as ENHRY and CDR2 as SYGVKD. The chain's CDR3 is CASKFETGGVETQYF. CDR3 DNA: TGTGCCTCTAAATTTGAGACAGGGGGCGTGGAGACCCAGTACTTC.

The genes are TRBV6-2 or TRBV6-3 and TRBJ2-1; a possible D gene is TRBD2 (6 bases). Germline V gene sequence: CDR1 MNHEY, CDR2 SVGEGT. The CDR3 runs to 13 residues. V was cut by 4 bases and J by 7 bases, with 11 bases left in between. The CDR3: CASSSGGTNEQFF. CDR3 nucleotide sequence: TGTGCCAGCAGTTCCGGGGGAACTAATGAGCAGTTCTTC.

The V and J genes are TRBV29-1 and TRBJ1-1; possible D gene TRBD1, 6 bases. Germline CDR1 reads SQVTM; CDR2 reads ANQGSEA. The V gene lost 1 base and the J gene lost 3 bases, with 9 bases spanning the gap. CDR3 length equals 13 residues. The CDR3 DNA is TGCAGCGTTGAAGGGGGGCAGTACACTGAAGCTTTCTTT. Amino acids: CSVEGGQYTEAFF.

The rearrangement uses TRBV9 and TRBJ2-3; D perhaps matches TRBD2 (5 bases). CDR1 SGDLS and CDR2 YYNGEE come from the germline V gene. Trimming took off 1 base at V and 6 bases at J, with 12 bases between the two ends. CDR3 length equals 14 residues. The CDR3: CASSVSGQTDTQYF. CDR3 DNA: TGTGCCAGCAGCGTAAGCGGCCAGACGGATACGCAGTATTTT.